What follows is one TCR beta chain and its context. Its target is not known. The assay was immunoSEQ multiplex PCR, and TCRdb's table has in-frame clones only and misses some. The sample consists of roughly 91,000 clones, more than 75% of them appearing once. The time point: pretreatment peripheral blood. The sample originates from a study of PD-L1 blockade in urothelial cancer. Study-wide background: Atezolizumab 1,200 mg was given intravenously every 3 weeks, starting 2014. General study results and limits: Improved survival was predicted by pretreatment blood TCR clonality below the median.

Germline lookup yields CDR1 MNHEY and CDR2 SVGAGI. The CDR3 runs 15 residues. J was trimmed by 0 bases and V by 0 bases; bases with no gene match: 2. V is TRBV6-5 and J is TRBJ2-7, with 7 bases fitting TRBD1. The starting material was PBMCs, obtained around atezolizumab (anti-PD-L1) treatment. The sequence came from a man aged 55 to 70 with urothelial cancer. This CDR3 reads CASSYSTGPSYEQYF. CDR3 coding DNA: TGTGCCAGCAGTTACTCGACAGGGCCCTCCTACGAGCAGTACTTC.